Each of the 10 T cell receptor beta chains below was sequenced from the same sample in a study of blood T cell repertoires in COVID-19. Repertoires were generated with immunoSEQ multiplex PCR, while TCRdb's copy carries only in-frame clones and drops some. The sample records fewer than 250,000 clones, under 90% being singletons. The material sequenced was peripheral blood. Receptors were obtained from a woman aged 40 to 50 with active or convalescent COVID-19.

This chain connects TRBV7-9 to TRBJ2-7, with 8 bases that match TRBD1. Germline CDR1 reads SEHNR; CDR2 reads FQNEAQ (reference sequence). V dropped 1 base and J dropped 4; count of bases not matched to a gene: 6. This CDR3 has 15 residues. The CDR3 DNA sequence: TGTGCCAGCAGCTTAGAGGGACAGGCCCATTACGAGCAGTACTTC. It translates to CASSLEGQAHYEQYF.

The J gene is TRBJ2-3, the V gene TRBV15, with a possible D match to TRBD2 (6 bases). This CDR3 contains 15 residues. V was cut by 3 bases and J by 2 bases, with 12 bases left in between. Germline CDR1 LNHNV, CDR2 YYDKDF (reference sequence). The CDR3 coding sequence is TGTGCCACCAGCAGCCGGGACTTAGTCACAGATACGCAGTATTTT. This codes for CATSSRDLVTDTQYF.

The V call is TRBV11-2, the J call TRBJ1-2; the D is unclear. Germline CDR1 reads SGHAT; CDR2 reads FQNNGV. The V gene lost 0 bases and the J gene lost 5 bases, with 16 bases spanning the gap. This CDR3 comprises 16 residues. The CDR3 protein is CASSLESFAGFYGYTF. CDR3 DNA sequence: TGTGCCAGCAGCTTAGAATCCTTTGCGGGATTTTATGGCTACACCTTC.

This clone was seen only once. CDR3 residues: CASSIELGGIGLAGGYAKNIQYF. The DNA for the CDR3 is TGTGCCAGTAGTATAGAGTTAGGGGGGATTGGACTAGCGGGAGGTTATGCCAAAAACATTCAGTACTTC. V and J are TRBV19 and TRBJ2-4; 14 bases agree with TRBD2. With V trimmed by 0 bases and J by 1 base, 17 bases remained unmatched. Germline CDR1 LNHDA, CDR2 SQIVND (reference sequence). The length of the CDR3 is 23 residues. Filled out from reference TRBV19 and TRBJ2-4, the complete variable domain reads DGGITQSPKYLFRKEGQNVTLSCEQNLNHDAMYWYRQDPGQGLRLIYYSQIVNDFQKGDIAEGYSVSREKKESFPLTVTSAQKNPTAFYLCASSIELGGIGLAGGYAKNIQYFGAGTRLSVL.

The chain carries TRBV28 and TRBJ1-2, with D hard to call. The CDR3 runs 13 residues. The ends were cut back, 7 bases at V and 1 base at J, with 10 bases in the middle. Germline loops: CDR1 MDHEN, CDR2 SYDVKM. The CDR3 DNA reads as TGTGCCAGCATGTTAACAAGTAACTATGGCTACACCTTC. Its protein product is CASMLTSNYGYTF.

The V call is TRBV18, the J call TRBJ2-2; TRBD2 matches 7 bases. The J segment lost 5 bases and the V segment lost 2 bases, leaving 8 bases of the junction unmatched. The CDR3 loop spans 16 amino acids. Germline V gene sequence: CDR1 KGHSH, CDR2 LQKENI. The CDR3 reads CASSPGLAVDTGELFF. CDR3 bases: TGTGCCAGCTCACCAGGGCTAGCGGTCGATACCGGGGAGCTGTTTTTT.

A few counts support this clone. The chain uses TRBV7-2 and TRBJ2-2; the D is unclear. Per the germline V gene, CDR1 is SGHTA and CDR2 is FQGNSA. CDR3 size: 14 residues. V lost 7 bases and J 6 bases, leaving 15 bases between the germline ends. The CDR3 reads CASTTNKRSGELFF. In DNA, the CDR3 is TGTGCCAGCACCACAAATAAGCGATCCGGGGAGCTGTTTTTT.

J is TRBJ2-7 and V is TRBV5-1; 11 nucleotides align to TRBD2. The germline CDR1 and CDR2 sequences are SGHRS and YFSETQ. Trimming removed 5 bases from V and 3 bases from J; junction bases left unmatched: 7. CDR3 size: 15 residues. The CDR3 region has the DNA TGCGCCAGCAGGCCCGGGACTAGCGGCTACTACGAGCAGTACTTC. It is translated as CASRPGTSGYYEQYF. Full variable domain (missing parts from reference TRBV5-1 and TRBJ2-7): KAGVTQTPRYLIKTRGQQVTLSCSPISGHRSVSWYQQTPGQGLQFLFEYFSETQRNKGNFPGRFSGRQFSNSRSEMNVSTLELGDSALYLCASRPGTSGYYEQYFGPGTRLTVT.

This clone appeared a single time. V usage is TRBV7-2 and J usage is TRBJ1-1; D is unresolved. V lost 3 bases and J lost 4, with 3 bases in between. Germline V CDR1 and CDR2: SGHTA, FQGNSA. The CDR3 is 11 amino acids. CDR3 loop: CASSLATEAFF. CDR3 sequence (DNA): TGTGCCAGCAGCTTGGCCACTGAAGCTTTCTTT.

V usage is TRBV5-6 and J usage is TRBJ1-4, with TRBD1 matching 7 bases. Trimming cost V 3 bases and J 0 bases; bases outside gene matches: 5. From germline, CDR1 is SGHDT and CDR2 YYEEEE. The CDR3 extends over 16 amino acids. CDR3 nucleotide sequence: TGTGCCAGCAGCTGGACAGGCGAGGCAACTAATGAAAAACTGTTTTTT. Translated: CASSWTGEATNEKLFF.